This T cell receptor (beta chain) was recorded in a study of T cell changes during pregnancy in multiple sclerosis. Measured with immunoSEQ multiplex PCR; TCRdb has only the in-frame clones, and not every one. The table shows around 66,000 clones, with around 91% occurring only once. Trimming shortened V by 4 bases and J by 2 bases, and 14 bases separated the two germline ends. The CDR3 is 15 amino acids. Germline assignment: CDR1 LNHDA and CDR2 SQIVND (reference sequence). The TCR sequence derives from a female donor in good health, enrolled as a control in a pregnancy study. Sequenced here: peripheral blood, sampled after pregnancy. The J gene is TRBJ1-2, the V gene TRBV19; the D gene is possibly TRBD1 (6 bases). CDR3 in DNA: TGTGCCAGTAGTAGCCGGGACACCTTGAACTATGGCTACACCTTC. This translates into CASSSRDTLNYGYTF.